The source of this TCR beta chain is a study of blood T cells in healthy people across ages. The CDR3 totals 14 residues. Germline assignment: CDR1 LNHNV and CDR2 YYDKDF (reference sequence). Turning to this clonotype: The antigen is not known. One end of the junction does not line up with germline, which may come from a read error.

Study-wide results and limits: Without sorted subsets, naive and antigen-experienced compartments could not be conclusively compared. Observed TCR beta diversity per million T cells went down as age went up. This fall followed a roughly linear course with age.

Using a J-beta primer mix together with a sample-barcoded 5' primer, a second PCR was run for roughly 6 to 11 cycles. Unique molecular identifiers of 12 random nucleotides labeled each cDNA. TCRdb reanalysed the 5' RACE reads using MiXCR and keeps one entry per CDR3 protein. In the table there are about 1.4 million distinct CDR3 sequences, around 55% of which are singletons. This TCR was recovered from a man aged 18 to 29 in good health. The rearrangement links TRBV15 to TRBJ1-2, with TRBD1 identical over 9 bases. The sample taken for sequencing was blood. CDR3 residues: CTTSRAGQGYGYTF. Here the CDR3 DNA reads TGTACCACCAGCAGAGCGGGACAGGGTTATGGCTACACCTTC.